These 7 T cell receptor beta chains share one sample of origin, sequenced in a study of liver allograft versus peripheral blood T cells. Across the whole study: Liver transplant recipients had T cell receptor repertoires compared between transplanted liver and peripheral blood.

Via MiXCR, TCRdb re-called the reads, giving one row per CDR3 protein. The table shows some 100 distinct CDR3 sequences, with over 25% occurring only once. These TCRs come from a human patient who had a liver transplant. Some T cells may possibly be graft donor cells.

By frequency in the sample, this clonotype is large (0.1 to 1%). The V gene is TRBV12-3 or TRBV12-4, the J gene TRBJ1-2; D uncertain. V was trimmed by 3 bases and J by 8 bases, leaving 10 bases between them. The CDR3 is 12 residues long. This CDR3 reads CASSFGEDGYTF. As DNA, the CDR3 is TGTGCCAGCAGTTTCGGGGAGGACGGCTACACCTTC.

In its sample, this clonotype is hyperexpanded. The J gene is TRBJ2-3, the V gene TRBV6-1; 8 positions agree with TRBD2. J lost 3 bases, V lost 0 bases, and 8 bases had no gene match. Germline V gene lookup returns CDR1 MNHNS and CDR2 SASEGT. CDR3 length: 17 amino acids. CDR3 loop: CASSEALGAGVTDTQYF. In DNA form, the CDR3 reads TGTGCCAGCAGTGAAGCGCTTGGAGCGGGAGTGACAGATACGCAGTATTTT.

Sample share makes this clonotype hyperexpanded. The CDR3 sequence is CASSKAGLTSYEQYF. In DNA, the CDR3 is TGTGCCAGCTCCAAAGCGGGACTAACCTCCTACGAGCAGTACTTC. V and J are TRBV7-2 and TRBJ2-7, with 7 nucleotides matching TRBD2. Looked up from germline, CDR1 is SGHTA and CDR2 is FQGNSA. Trimming took 8 bases from V and 0 from J; bases not matched to a gene: 10. The CDR3 contains 15 residues.

Sample share makes this clonotype large. The chain combines TRBV5-5 with TRBJ1-5; 7 bases align to TRBD1. Trimming removed 4 bases from V and 4 bases from J; junction bases left unmatched: 11. Germline CDR1 reads SGHKS; CDR2 reads YYEKEE (reference sequence). This CDR3 spans 16 amino acids. CDR3 loop: CASSPLARGTNQPQHF. The CDR3 bases are TGTGCCAGCAGCCCTCTAGCCAGGGGGACAAATCAGCCCCAGCATTTT.

The chain carries TRBV27 and TRBJ2-1; possible D gene TRBD2, 6 bases. CDR1 and CDR2 from the germline V gene are MNHEY and SMNVEV (reference sequence). Trimming left V 1 base short and J 5 bases short, with 18 bases between. This CDR3 contains 17 residues. CDR3 in DNA: TGTGCCAGCAGTTTATATTTCCTGGGGGGTTTGGACAATGAGCAGTTCTTC. Translation: CASSLYFLGGLDNEQFF.

This clonotype has more than one count but fewer than ten. Given a far larger clone just one base away, this is likely a sequencing read error. This sequence joins TRBV6-1 and TRBJ2-1, with 14 nucleotides matching TRBD2. Germline CDR1 is MNHNS and CDR2 is SASEGT. J lost 8 bases, V lost 3 bases, and 6 bases had no gene match. The CDR3 is 16 amino acids. The CDR3 DNA reads TGTGCCAGCAGTGAGGATGGGACTAGCGGGAGCGATGAGCAGTTCTTC. As protein: CASSEDGTSGSDEQFF.

Relative to its sample, this clonotype is large. This rearrangement joins TRBV19 to TRBJ2-5, with no clear D. The length of the CDR3 is 14 residues. Germline CDR1 reads LNHDA; CDR2 reads SQIVND (reference sequence). The germline V and J ends were trimmed by 1 base and 1 base, with 7 bases remaining between them. CDR3 bases: TGTGCCAGTAGTATAGGCGGTAGCCAAGAGACCCAGTACTTC. Encoded protein: CASSIGGSQETQYF.